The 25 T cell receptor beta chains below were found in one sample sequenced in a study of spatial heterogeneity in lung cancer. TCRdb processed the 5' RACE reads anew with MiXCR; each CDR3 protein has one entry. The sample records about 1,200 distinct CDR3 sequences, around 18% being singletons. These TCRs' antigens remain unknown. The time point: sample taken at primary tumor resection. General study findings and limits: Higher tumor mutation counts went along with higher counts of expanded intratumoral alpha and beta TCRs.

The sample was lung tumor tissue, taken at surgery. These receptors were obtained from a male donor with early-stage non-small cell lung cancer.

The CDR3 loop is CSVSGGSLYNEQFF. The CDR3 region has the DNA TGCAGCGTTTCAGGGGGAAGCCTTTACAATGAGCAGTTCTTC. The chain couples TRBV29-1 to TRBJ2-1; 7 positions agree with TRBD1. Germline V gives CDR1 SQVTM, CDR2 ANQGSEA. V shed 5 bases and J 4 bases; nucleotides not matched to a gene: 8. This CDR3 has 14 residues.

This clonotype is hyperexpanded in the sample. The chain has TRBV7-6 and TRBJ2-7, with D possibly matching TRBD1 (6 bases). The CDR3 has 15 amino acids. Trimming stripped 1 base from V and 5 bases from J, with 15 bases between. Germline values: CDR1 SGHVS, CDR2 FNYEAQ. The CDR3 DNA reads TGTGCCAGCAGCTTAGTAGCGCAGGGGACCCACGAGCAGTACTTC. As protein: CASSLVAQGTHEQYF.

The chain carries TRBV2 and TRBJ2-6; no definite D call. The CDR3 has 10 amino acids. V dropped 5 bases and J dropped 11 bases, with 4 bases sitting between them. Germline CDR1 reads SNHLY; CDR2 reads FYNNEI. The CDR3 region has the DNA TGTGCCAGCAGTCGGGACGTCCTGACTTTC. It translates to CASSRDVLTF.

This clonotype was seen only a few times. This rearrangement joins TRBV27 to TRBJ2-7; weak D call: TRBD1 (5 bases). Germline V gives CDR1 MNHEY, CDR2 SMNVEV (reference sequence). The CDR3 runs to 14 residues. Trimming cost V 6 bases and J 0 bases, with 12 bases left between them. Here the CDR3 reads CASSPQVLSYEQYF. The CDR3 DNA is TGTGCCAGCAGCCCACAGGTTCTCTCCTACGAGCAGTACTTC.

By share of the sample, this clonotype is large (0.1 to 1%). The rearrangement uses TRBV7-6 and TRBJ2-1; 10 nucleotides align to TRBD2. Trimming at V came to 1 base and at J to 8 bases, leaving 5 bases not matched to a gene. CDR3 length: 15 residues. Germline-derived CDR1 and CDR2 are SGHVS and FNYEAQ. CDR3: CASSLVASGSYEQFF. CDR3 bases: TGTGCCAGCAGCTTAGTGGCTAGCGGGAGCTATGAGCAGTTCTTC.

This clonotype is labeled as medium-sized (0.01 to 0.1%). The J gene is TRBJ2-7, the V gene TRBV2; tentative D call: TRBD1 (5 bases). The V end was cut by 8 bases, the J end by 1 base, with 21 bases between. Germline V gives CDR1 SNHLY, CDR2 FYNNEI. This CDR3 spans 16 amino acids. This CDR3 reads CASGWGPIKDSYEQYF. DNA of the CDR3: TGTGCCAGCGGGTGGGGCCCTATTAAAGATTCCTACGAGCAGTACTTC.

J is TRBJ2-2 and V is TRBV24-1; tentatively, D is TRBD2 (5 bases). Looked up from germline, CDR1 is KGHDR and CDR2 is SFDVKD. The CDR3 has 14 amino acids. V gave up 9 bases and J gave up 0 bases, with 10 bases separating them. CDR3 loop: CATEWGANTGELFF. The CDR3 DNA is TGTGCCACCGAGTGGGGAGCGAACACCGGGGAGCTGTTTTTT.

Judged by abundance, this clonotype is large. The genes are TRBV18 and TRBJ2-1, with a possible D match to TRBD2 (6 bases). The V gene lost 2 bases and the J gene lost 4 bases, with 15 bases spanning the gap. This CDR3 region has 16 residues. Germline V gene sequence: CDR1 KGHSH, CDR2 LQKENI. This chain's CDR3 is CASSPDLTGGYNEQFF. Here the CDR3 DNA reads TGTGCCAGCTCACCAGATTTGACCGGGGGATACAATGAGCAGTTCTTC.

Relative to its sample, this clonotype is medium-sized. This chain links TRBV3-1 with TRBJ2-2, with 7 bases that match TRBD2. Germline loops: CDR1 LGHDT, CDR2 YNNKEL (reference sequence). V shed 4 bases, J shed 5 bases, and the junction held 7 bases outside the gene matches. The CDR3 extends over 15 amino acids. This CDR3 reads CASSRRLAVTGELFF. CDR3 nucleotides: TGTGCCAGCAGCCGTCGTCTAGCGGTGACCGGGGAGCTGTTTTTT.

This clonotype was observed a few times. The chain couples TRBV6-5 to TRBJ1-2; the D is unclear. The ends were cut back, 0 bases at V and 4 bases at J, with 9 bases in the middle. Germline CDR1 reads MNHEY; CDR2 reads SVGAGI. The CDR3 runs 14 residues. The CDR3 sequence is CASSYSRGLYGYTF. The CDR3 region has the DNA TGTGCCAGCAGTTACTCGAGAGGGCTCTATGGCTACACCTTC.

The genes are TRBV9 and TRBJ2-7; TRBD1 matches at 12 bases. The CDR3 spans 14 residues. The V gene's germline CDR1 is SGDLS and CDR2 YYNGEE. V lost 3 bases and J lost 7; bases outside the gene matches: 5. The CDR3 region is CASSGGQGAREQYF. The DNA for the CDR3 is TGTGCCAGCAGCGGGGGACAGGGGGCGCGTGAGCAGTACTTC.

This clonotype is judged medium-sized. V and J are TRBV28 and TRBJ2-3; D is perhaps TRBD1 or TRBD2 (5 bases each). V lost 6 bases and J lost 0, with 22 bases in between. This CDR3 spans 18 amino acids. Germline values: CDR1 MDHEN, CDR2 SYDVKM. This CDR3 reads CASSSLSLGPTSTDTQYF. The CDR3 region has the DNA TGTGCCAGCAGCTCCCTGAGTCTGGGACCGACTAGCACAGATACGCAGTATTTT.

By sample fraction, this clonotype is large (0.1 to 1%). The CDR3 is CASSLNRGSTGELFF. Here the CDR3 DNA reads TGTGCCAGCAGCTTGAACAGGGGATCCACCGGGGAGCTGTTTTTT. The V gene is TRBV5-4, the J gene TRBJ2-2, with 7 bases identical to TRBD1. Germline CDR1 SGHNT, CDR2 YYREEE (reference sequence). The CDR3 length is 15 residues. J was trimmed by 4 bases and V by 1 base; bases with no gene match: 4.

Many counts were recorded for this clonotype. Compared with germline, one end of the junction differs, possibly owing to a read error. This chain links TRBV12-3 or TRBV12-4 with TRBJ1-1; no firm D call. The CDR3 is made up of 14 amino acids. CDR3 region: CTSSLGGMNTEAFF. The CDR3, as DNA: TGTACCAGCAGTTTAGGCGGCATGAACACTGAAGCTTTCTTT.

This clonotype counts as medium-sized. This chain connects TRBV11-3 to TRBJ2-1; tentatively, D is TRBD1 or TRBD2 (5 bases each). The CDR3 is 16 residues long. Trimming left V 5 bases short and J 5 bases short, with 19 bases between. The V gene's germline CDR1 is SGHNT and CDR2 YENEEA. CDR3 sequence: CASSTRDGPHHNEQFF. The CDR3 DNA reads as TGTGCCAGCAGCACCCGGGACGGCCCGCATCACAATGAGCAGTTCTTC.

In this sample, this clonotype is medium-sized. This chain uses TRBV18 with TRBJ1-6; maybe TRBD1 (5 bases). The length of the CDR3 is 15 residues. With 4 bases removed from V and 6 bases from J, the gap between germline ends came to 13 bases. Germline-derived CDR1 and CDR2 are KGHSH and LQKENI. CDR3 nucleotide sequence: TGTGCCAGCTCACTCTCCGGGACGATTAATTCACCCCTCCACTTT. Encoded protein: CASSLSGTINSPLHF.

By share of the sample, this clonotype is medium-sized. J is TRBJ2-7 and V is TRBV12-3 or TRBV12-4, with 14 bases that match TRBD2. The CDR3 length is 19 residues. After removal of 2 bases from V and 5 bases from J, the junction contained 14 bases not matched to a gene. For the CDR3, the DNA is TGTGCCAGCAGTTTAAGTGTGAGGACTAGCGGGAGGAGGGTAAACGAGCAGTACTTC. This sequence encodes CASSLSVRTSGRRVNEQYF.

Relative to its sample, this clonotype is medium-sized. CDR3 in amino acids: CAEGPPLPQYF. The DNA for the CDR3 is TGTGCCGAAGGACCTCCACTACCGCAGTATTTT. This chain joins TRBV2 and TRBJ2-3, with no clear D. The V gene lost 11 bases and the J gene lost 10 bases, with 16 bases spanning the gap. This CDR3 is 11 amino acids long. Germline-derived CDR1 and CDR2 are SNHLY and FYNNEI.

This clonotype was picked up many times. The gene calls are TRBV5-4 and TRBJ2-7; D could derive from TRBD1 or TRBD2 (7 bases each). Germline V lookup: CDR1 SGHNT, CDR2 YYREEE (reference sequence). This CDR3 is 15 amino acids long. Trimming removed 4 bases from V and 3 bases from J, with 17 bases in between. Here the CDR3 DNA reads TGTGCCAGCAGCCCGGACCCAGGGGGGGTCTACGAGCAGTACTTC. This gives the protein CASSPDPGGVYEQYF.

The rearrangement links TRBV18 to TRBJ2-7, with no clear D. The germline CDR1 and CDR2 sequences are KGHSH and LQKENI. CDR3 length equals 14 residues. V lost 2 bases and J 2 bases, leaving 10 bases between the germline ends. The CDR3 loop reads CASSPETSPYEQYF. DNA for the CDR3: TGTGCCAGCTCACCAGAGACAAGCCCCTACGAGCAGTACTTC.

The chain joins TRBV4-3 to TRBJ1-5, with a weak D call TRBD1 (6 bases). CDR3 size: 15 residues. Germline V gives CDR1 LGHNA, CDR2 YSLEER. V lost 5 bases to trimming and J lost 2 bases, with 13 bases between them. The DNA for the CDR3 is TGCGCCAGCAGCTATCAGAGGGGGGGCAATCAGCCCCAGCATTTT. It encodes CASSYQRGGNQPQHF.

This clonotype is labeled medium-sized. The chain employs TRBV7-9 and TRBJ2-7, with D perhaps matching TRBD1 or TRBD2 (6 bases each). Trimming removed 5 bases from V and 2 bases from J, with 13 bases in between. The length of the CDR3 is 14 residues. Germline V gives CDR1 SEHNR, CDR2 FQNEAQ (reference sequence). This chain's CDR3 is CASSLARGPYEQYF. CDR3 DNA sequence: TGTGCCAGCAGCCTCGCTCGGGGGCCCTACGAGCAGTACTTC.

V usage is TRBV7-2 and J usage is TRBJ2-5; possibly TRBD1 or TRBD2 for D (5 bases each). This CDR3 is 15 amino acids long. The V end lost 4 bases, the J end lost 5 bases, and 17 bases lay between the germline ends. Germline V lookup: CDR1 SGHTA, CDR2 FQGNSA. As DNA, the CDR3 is TGTGCCAGCAGCTGGCAGATGGCTGAGGGGGAGACCCAGTACTTC. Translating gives CASSWQMAEGETQYF.

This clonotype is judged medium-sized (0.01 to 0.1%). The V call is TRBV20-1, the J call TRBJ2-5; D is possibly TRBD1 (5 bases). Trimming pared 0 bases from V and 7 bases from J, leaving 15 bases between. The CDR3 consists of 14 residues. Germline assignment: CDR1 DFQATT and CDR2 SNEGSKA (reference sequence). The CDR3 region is CSARDQGTTGTQYF. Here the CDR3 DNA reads TGCAGTGCTAGAGATCAGGGAACCACAGGGACCCAGTACTTC.

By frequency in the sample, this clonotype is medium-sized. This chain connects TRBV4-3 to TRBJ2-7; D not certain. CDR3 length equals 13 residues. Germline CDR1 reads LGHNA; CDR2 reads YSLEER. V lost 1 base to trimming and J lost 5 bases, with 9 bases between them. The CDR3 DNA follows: TGCGCCAGCAGCCAAGGTGTTGGGAACGAGCAGTACTTC. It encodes CASSQGVGNEQYF.